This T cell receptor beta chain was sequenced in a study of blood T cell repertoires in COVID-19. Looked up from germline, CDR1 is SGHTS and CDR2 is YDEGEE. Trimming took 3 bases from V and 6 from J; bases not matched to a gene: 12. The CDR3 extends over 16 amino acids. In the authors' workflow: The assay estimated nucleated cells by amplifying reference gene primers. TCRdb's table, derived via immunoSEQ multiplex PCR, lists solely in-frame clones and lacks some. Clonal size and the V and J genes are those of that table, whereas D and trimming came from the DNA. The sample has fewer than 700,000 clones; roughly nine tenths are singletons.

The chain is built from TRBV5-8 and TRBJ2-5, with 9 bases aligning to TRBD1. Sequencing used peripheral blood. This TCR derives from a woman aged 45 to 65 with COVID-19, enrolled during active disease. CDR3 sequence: CASSSDIGQGRKTQYF. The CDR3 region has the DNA TGTGCCAGCAGCTCGGATATCGGACAGGGGAGAAAGACCCAGTACTTC. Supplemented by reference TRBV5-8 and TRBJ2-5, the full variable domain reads EAGVTQSPTHLIKTRGQQATLRCSPISGHTSVYWYQQALGLGLQFLLWYDEGEERNRGNFPPRFSGRQFPNYSSELNVNALELEDSALYLCASSSDIGQGRKTQYFGPGTRLLVL.